Below are 19 T cell receptor beta chains sequenced from a single sample in a study of cytomegalovirus exposure and HLA in healthy donors. PCR was performed using 60 Vbeta and 13 Jbeta primers. Repertoires were generated with immunoSEQ multiplex PCR, while TCRdb's copy carries only in-frame clones and drops some. The repertoire consists of approximately 170,000 clones, with 75% to 90% occurring once and the leading ten covering around 4.3%. The specimen was PBMCs. These receptors came from a woman in her 50s in good health and CMV-seropositive.

V and J are TRBV7-2 and TRBJ1-2; a weak D match, TRBD1 (5 bases). The V end lost 5 bases, the J end lost 8 bases, and 21 bases lay between the germline ends. The CDR3 contains 15 residues. In germline, CDR1 is SGHTA, CDR2 FQGNSA. The DNA of the CDR3 is TGTGCCAGCAGCACCCGCCGGGGGGGAGGGAAAGGCTACACCTTC. Translated: CASSTRRGGGKGYTF.

This clone was detected only once. The V call is TRBV5-6, the J call TRBJ2-3, with no clear D. Per germline, CDR1 SGHDT and CDR2 YYEEEE. V was cut by 0 bases and J by 3 bases, with 5 bases left in between. The CDR3 has 13 amino acids. Here the CDR3 DNA reads TGTGCCAGCAGCTTGGGGGCTACAGATACGCAGTATTTT. As protein: CASSLGATDTQYF.

In this sample, this clone turned up once. The chain carries TRBV6-6 and TRBJ2-1, with 10 bases that match TRBD2. Germline V gives CDR1 MNHNY, CDR2 SVGAGI (reference sequence). The V segment lost 5 bases and the J segment 2 bases; nucleotides outside the gene matches: 6. The CDR3 runs to 16 residues. CDR3 sequence reads: CASSPFSGGAYNEQFF. For the CDR3, the DNA is TGTGCCAGCAGTCCCTTCAGCGGGGGGGCCTACAATGAGCAGTTCTTC.

The gene calls are TRBV10-3 and TRBJ2-7, with D hard to call. The V gene's germline CDR1 is ENHRY and CDR2 SYGVKD. The CDR3 runs 12 residues. V was trimmed by 4 bases and J by 1 base, leaving 5 bases between them. The CDR3 nucleotides are TGTGCCATCAGTGCCCTTTCCTACGAGCAGTACTTC. It codes for CAISALSYEQYF.

This clone occurred a few times. The rearrangement links TRBV4-2 to TRBJ2-7, with 10 positions matching TRBD1. The V segment lost 2 bases and the J segment 7 bases; nucleotides outside the gene matches: 20. In germline, CDR1 is LGHNA, CDR2 YNFKEQ. This CDR3 spans 19 amino acids. CDR3 DNA: TGTGCCAGCAGCCAATGGGGAGATCCAACCGGGACAGGGGTAAGGGAGCAGTACTTC. Its protein product is CASSQWGDPTGTGVREQYF.

This clone was observed once. At one of its ends the junction is not consistent with the germline gene, which may arise from a read error. The V call is TRBV7-7, the J call TRBJ2-1, with 9 bases that match TRBD2. Germline V gene sequence: CDR1 SSHAT, CDR2 FNYEAQ (reference sequence). The CDR3 consists of 17 residues. The CDR3 sequence is CASSLSSGSFGYNEQFF. CDR3 nucleotide sequence: TGTGCTAGCAGCTTGAGTAGCGGGAGTTTCGGCTACAATGAGCAGTTCTTC.

This sequence joins TRBV29-1 and TRBJ2-2; TRBD2 aligns across 8 bases. The CDR3 covers 14 residues. Trimming removed 4 bases from V and 4 bases from J; junction bases left unmatched: 5. Germline lookup yields CDR1 SQVTM and CDR2 ANQGSEA. CDR3 residues: CSVVFSGATGELFF. The CDR3 nucleotides read TGCAGCGTTGTCTTTAGCGGGGCCACCGGGGAGCTGTTTTTT.

CDR3 sequence reads: CASSLNGGFYEQYF. CDR3 coding DNA: TGTGCCAGCAGCTTGAACGGGGGGTTCTACGAGCAGTACTTC. V gene TRBV7-2 combines with J gene TRBJ2-7, with 7 bases matching TRBD2. Germline CDR1 is SGHTA and CDR2 is FQGNSA. The CDR3 sequence is 14 residues long. V lost 3 bases to trimming and J lost 3 bases; unmatched junction nucleotides: 5.

The rearrangement joins TRBV5-1 to TRBJ1-4; TRBD1 aligns across 10 bases. J gave up 10 bases and V 3 bases, and 18 bases lay outside the gene matches. The CDR3 loop spans 18 amino acids. Per germline, CDR1 SGHRS and CDR2 YFSETQ. The CDR3 DNA reads TGCGCCAGCAGCTCCGGGACAGGGGTTCCCACCTTTGGAGGAAAACTGTTTTTT. It specifies CASSSGTGVPTFGGKLFF.

The chain employs TRBV7-9 and TRBJ2-3; TRBD2 aligns across 15 bases. This CDR3 is built from 17 residues. Germline V gene sequence: CDR1 SEHNR, CDR2 FQNEAQ (reference sequence). The V gene end was trimmed by 3 bases and the J gene end by 4 bases; junction bases not matched to a gene: 5. CDR3 region: CASSFGLAGGRADTQYF. CDR3 nucleotides: TGTGCCAGCAGCTTCGGACTAGCGGGGGGGCGCGCAGATACGCAGTATTTT.

There are many counts of this clone. The chain recombines TRBV5-1 with TRBJ1-1; D may be TRBD1 (6 bases). The V and J ends lost 4 bases and 0 bases respectively, with 10 bases between them. CDR1 is SGHRS and CDR2 is YFSETQ in the germline V gene. The CDR3 runs to 14 residues. The CDR3 sequence is CASSPGDLNTEAFF. CDR3 sequence (DNA): TGCGCCAGCAGCCCAGGGGATCTGAACACTGAAGCTTTCTTT.

The rearrangement joins TRBV30 to TRBJ1-5, with D possibly matching TRBD1 (6 bases). V lost 8 bases, J lost 5 bases, and 16 bases lay in between. The V gene's germline CDR1 is GTSNPN and CDR2 SVGIG (reference sequence). This CDR3 spans 13 amino acids. The CDR3 loop is CALTDRWDQPQHF. CDR3 coding DNA: TGTGCCCTTACGGACAGATGGGATCAGCCCCAGCATTTT.

The chain joins TRBV5-4 to TRBJ2-1; D possibly corresponds to TRBD2 (6 bases). The CDR3 contains 15 residues. With 2 bases removed from V and 7 bases from J, the gap between germline ends came to 16 bases. Per germline, CDR1 SGHNT and CDR2 YYREEE (reference sequence). The CDR3 DNA reads TGTGCCAGCAGCTTTTCCTTGGGGGGAAAAAATGAGCAGTTCTTC. Translating gives CASSFSLGGKNEQFF.

Notes on this clone: A read error may account for a junction end that differs from germline. This CDR3 is CSSSTAGETQYF. The CDR3 nucleotides read TGTTCCAGCAGCACGGCAGGGGAGACCCAGTACTTC. The V and J genes are TRBV7-9 and TRBJ2-5; a weak D match, TRBD1 (5 bases). The CDR3 sequence is 12 residues long. From germline, CDR1 is SEHNR and CDR2 FQNEAQ (reference sequence). Full variable domain (remainder filled in from reference TRBV7-9 and TRBJ2-5): DTGVSQNPRHKITKRGQNVTFRCDPISEHNRLYWYRQTLGQGPEFLTYFQNEAQLEKSRLLSDRFSAERPKGSFSTLEIQRTEQGDSAMYLCSSSTAGETQYFGPGTRLLVL.

The chain joins TRBV5-1 to TRBJ2-2; TRBD2 aligns across 12 bases. This CDR3 region has 16 residues. Germline CDR1 reads SGHRS; CDR2 reads YFSETQ. V shed 3 bases and J 6 bases; nucleotides not matched to a gene: 6. In DNA, the CDR3 is TGCGCCAGCAGCTGGGGGACTAGCGGGTACGCCGGGGAGCTGTTTTTT. As protein: CASSWGTSGYAGELFF.

This chain links TRBV9 with TRBJ2-5; weak D call: TRBD2 (7 bases). The CDR3 has 14 residues. The V and J ends lost 2 bases and 5 bases respectively, with 13 bases between them. Germline values: CDR1 SGDLS, CDR2 YYNGEE. CDR3 amino acids: CASSVGGPLETQYF. Here the CDR3 DNA reads TGTGCCAGCAGCGTGGGGGGGCCTCTGGAGACCCAGTACTTC. The full variable domain, rest sourced from reference TRBV9 and TRBJ2-5, is DSGVTQTPKHLITATGQRVTLRCSPRSGDLSVYWYQQSLDQGLQFLIQYYNGEERAKGNILERFSAQQFPDLHSELNLSSLELGDSALYFCASSVGGPLETQYFGPGTRLLVL.

The chain has TRBV19 and TRBJ2-7, with 9 bases fitting TRBD1. The germline V gene has CDR1 LNHDA and CDR2 SQIVND (reference sequence). The CDR3 is made up of 13 amino acids. V dropped 1 base and J dropped 6; count of bases not matched to a gene: 1. CDR3 amino acids: CASSIGQGGEQYF. DNA of the CDR3: TGTGCCAGTAGTATAGGACAGGGGGGCGAGCAGTACTTC.

The chain recombines TRBV29-1 with TRBJ1-1; D not resolved. This CDR3 region has 11 residues. V was shortened by 4 bases and J by 7 bases, with 10 bases between the two germline ends. Germline assignment: CDR1 SQVTM and CDR2 ANQGSEA. The CDR3 DNA sequence: TGCAGCGTTGGAGTTGCCATTGAAGCTTTCTTT. Translated: CSVGVAIEAFF.

This clone was picked up a small number of times. At one of its ends the junction is not consistent with the germline gene, which may arise from a read error. The genes are TRBV7-7 and TRBJ2-2, with 13 positions matching TRBD2. This CDR3 contains 15 residues. Germline V gene data show CDR1 as SSHAT and CDR2 as FNYEAQ (reference sequence). This CDR3 is CASSTSGGVAGELFF. The CDR3 DNA follows: TGTGCTAGCAGTACTAGCGGGGGGGTCGCCGGGGAGCTGTTTTTT.